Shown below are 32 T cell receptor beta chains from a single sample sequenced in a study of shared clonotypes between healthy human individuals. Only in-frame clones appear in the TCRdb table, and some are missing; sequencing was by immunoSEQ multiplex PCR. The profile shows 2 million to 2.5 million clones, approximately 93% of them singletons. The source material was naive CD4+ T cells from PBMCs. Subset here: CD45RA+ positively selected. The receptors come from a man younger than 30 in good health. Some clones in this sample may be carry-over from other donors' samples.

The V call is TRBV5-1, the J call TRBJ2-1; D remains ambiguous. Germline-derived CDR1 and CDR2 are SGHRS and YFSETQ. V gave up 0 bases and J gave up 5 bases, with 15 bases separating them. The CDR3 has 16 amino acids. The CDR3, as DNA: TGCGCCAGCAGCTTGGCCTGGCCGGGCAGCGACAATGAGCAGTTCTTC. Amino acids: CASSLAWPGSDNEQFF.

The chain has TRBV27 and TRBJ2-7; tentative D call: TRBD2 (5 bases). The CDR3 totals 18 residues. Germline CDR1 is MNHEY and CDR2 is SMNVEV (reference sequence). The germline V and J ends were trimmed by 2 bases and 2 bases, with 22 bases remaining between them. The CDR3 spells CASSLRWTEQSFAYEQYF. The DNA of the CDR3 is TGTGCCAGCAGTTTAAGGTGGACTGAGCAAAGTTTTGCCTACGAGCAGTACTTC.

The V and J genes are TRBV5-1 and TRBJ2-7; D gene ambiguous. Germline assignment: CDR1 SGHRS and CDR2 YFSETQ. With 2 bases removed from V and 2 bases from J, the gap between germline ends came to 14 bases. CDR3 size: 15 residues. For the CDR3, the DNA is TGCGCCAGCAGCTTTCTAGGTGGCAGAGCCTACGAGCAGTACTTC. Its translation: CASSFLGGRAYEQYF.

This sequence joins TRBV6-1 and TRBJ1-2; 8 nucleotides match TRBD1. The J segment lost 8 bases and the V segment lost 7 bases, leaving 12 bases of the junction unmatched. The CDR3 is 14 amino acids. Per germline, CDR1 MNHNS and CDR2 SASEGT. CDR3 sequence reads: CASIPADRVKGYTF. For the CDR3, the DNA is TGTGCCAGCATCCCAGCGGACAGGGTAAAGGGCTACACCTTC.

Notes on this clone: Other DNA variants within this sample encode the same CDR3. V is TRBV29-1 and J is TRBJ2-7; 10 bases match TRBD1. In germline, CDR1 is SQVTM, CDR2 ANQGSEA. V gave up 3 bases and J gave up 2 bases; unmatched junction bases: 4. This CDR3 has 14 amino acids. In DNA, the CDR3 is TGCAGCGTTGATCTGGGACAGGGGACCTACGAGCAGTACTTC. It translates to CSVDLGQGTYEQYF.

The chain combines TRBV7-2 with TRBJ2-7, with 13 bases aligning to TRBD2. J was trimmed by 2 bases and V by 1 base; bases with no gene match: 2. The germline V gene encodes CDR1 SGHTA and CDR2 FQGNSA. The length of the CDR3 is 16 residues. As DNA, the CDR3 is TGTGCCAGCAGCTTAGGGGGACTAGCGGGGACCTACGAGCAGTACTTC. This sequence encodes CASSLGGLAGTYEQYF.

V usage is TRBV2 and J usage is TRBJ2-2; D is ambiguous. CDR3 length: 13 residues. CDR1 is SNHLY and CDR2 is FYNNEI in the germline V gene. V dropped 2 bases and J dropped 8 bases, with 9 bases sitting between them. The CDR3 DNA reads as TGTGCCAGCAGTGAATTCCTCCGAGGGGAGCTGTTTTTT. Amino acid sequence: CASSEFLRGELFF.

The CDR3 sequence is CASSTTGASTDTQYF. The CDR3 DNA reads TGTGCCAGCAGTACTACGGGTGCTAGCACAGATACGCAGTATTTT. The V call is TRBV11-2, the J call TRBJ2-3; D call uncertain. CDR1 and CDR2 (germline): SGHAT, FQNNGV. CDR3 length equals 15 residues. V lost 6 bases to trimming and J lost 0 bases, with 13 bases between them.

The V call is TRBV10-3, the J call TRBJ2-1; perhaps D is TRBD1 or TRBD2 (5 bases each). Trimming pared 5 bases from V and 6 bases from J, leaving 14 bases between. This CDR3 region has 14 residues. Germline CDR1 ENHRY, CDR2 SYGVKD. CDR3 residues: CAISYTGTLNEQFF. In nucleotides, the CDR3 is TGTGCCATCAGTTACACCGGGACCCTCAATGAGCAGTTCTTC.

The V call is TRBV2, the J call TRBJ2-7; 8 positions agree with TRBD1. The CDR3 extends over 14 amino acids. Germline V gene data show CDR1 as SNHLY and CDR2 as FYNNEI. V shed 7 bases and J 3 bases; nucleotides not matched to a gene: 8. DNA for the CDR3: TGTGCCAGCAACCGGGACAGGACTCACTACGAGCAGTACTTC. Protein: CASNRDRTHYEQYF.

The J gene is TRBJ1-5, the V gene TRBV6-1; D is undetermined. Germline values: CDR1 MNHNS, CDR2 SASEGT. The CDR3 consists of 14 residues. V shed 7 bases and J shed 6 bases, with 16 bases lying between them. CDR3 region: CASIKGWAGQPQHF. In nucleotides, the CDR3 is TGTGCCAGCATCAAGGGATGGGCGGGTCAGCCCCAGCATTTT.

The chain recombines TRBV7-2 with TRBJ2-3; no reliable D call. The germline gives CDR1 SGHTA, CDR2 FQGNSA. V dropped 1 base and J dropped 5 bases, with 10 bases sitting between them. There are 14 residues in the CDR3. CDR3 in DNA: TGTGCCAGCAGCTTAGAGGTCTCCCGAGATACGCAGTATTTT. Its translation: CASSLEVSRDTQYF.

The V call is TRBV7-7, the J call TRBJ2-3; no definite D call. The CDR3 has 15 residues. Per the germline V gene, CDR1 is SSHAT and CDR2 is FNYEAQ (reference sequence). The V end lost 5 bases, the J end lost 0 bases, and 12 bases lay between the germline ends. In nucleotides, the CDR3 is TGTGCCAGCAGCCCCCGTTACGGGAGCACAGATACGCAGTATTTT. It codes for CASSPRYGSTDTQYF.

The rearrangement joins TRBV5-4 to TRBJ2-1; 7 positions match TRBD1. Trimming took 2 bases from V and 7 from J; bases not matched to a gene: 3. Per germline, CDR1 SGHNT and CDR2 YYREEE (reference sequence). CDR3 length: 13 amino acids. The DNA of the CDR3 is TGTGCCAGCAGCTTCCGACAGGGAAATGAGCAGTTCTTC. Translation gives CASSFRQGNEQFF.

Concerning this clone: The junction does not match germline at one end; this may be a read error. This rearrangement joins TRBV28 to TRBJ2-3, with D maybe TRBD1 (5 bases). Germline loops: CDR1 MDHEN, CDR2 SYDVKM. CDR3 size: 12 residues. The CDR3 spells CASSLNRSPSGF. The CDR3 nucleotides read TGTGCCAGCAGTCTCAACAGGTCCCCCAGTGGTTTT.

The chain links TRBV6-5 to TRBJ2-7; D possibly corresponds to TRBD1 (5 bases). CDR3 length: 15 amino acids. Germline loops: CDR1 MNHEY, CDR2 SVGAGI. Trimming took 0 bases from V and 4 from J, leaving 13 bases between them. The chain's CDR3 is CASSYSNYGAYEQYF. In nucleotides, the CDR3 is TGTGCCAGCAGTTACTCGAATTATGGGGCTTACGAGCAGTACTTC.

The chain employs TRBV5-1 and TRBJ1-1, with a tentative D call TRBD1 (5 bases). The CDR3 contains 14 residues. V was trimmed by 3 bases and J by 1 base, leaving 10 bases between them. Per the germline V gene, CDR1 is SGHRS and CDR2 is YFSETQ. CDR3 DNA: TGCGCCAGCAGCTCCGGGGCCCGGAACACTGAAGCTTTCTTT. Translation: CASSSGARNTEAFF. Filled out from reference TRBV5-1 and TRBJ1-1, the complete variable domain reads KAGVTQTPRYLIKTRGQQVTLSCSPISGHRSVSWYQQTPGQGLQFLFEYFSETQRNKGNFPGRFSGRQFSNSRSEMNVSTLELGDSALYLCASSSGARNTEAFFGQGTRLTVV.

Written as DNA, the CDR3 is TGTGCCAGCAGGCTGGGGACAGGGGGCGGTTTAGGCTACACCTTC. It translates to CASRLGTGGGLGYTF. The gene calls are TRBV28 and TRBJ1-2; TRBD1 aligns across 12 bases. Germline CDR1 reads MDHEN; CDR2 reads SYDVKM. CDR3 length equals 15 residues. V was clipped by 6 bases and J by 8 bases; unmatched bases: 10.

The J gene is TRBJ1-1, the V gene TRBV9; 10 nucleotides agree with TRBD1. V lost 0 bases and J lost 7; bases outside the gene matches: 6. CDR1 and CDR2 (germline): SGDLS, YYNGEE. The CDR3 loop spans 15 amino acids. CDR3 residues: CASSVAPGQGNEAFF. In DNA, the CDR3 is TGTGCCAGCAGCGTAGCTCCGGGACAGGGGAATGAAGCTTTCTTT.

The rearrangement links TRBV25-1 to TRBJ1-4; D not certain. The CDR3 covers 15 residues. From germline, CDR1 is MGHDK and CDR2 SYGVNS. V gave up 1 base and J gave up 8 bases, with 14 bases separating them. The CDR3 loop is CASSESGRMWEKLFF. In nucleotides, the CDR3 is TGTGCCAGCAGTGAATCGGGAAGGATGTGGGAAAAACTGTTTTTT.

The CDR3 here is CASSEARPTEGNTIYF. The DNA for the CDR3 is TGTGCCAGCAGTGAAGCCCGCCCGACAGAAGGAAACACCATATATTTT. The V call is TRBV6-1, the J call TRBJ1-3; D possibly corresponds to TRBD1 (5 bases). Germline V gene data show CDR1 as MNHNS and CDR2 as SASEGT. The CDR3 spans 16 residues. The V end lost 0 bases, the J end lost 4 bases, and 13 bases lay between the germline ends.

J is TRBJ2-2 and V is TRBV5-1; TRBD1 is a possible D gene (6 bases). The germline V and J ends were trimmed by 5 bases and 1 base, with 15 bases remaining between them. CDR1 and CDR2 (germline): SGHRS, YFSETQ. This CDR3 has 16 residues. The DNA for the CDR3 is TGCGCCAGCAGAATCTACAGGGTACTGAACACCGGGGAGCTGTTTTTT. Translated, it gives CASRIYRVLNTGELFF.

CDR3 nucleotide sequence: TGTGCCAGCAGCTTTTCCGTCGGGACTAGCACAGATACGCAGTATTTT. Its translation is CASSFSVGTSTDTQYF. The V call is TRBV11-1, the J call TRBJ2-3, with D maybe TRBD2 (6 bases). Trimming removed 3 bases at V and 0 bases at J, with 13 bases between. Germline V gene sequence: CDR1 SGHAT, CDR2 FQDESV (reference sequence). CDR3 length: 16 residues.

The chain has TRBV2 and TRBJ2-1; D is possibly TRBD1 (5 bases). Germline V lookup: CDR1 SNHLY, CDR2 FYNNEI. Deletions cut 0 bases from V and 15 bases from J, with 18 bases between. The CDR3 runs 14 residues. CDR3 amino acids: CASSEAGRGQRPFF. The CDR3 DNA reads TGTGCCAGCAGTGAAGCGGGTAGGGGTCAGAGGCCGTTCTTC.

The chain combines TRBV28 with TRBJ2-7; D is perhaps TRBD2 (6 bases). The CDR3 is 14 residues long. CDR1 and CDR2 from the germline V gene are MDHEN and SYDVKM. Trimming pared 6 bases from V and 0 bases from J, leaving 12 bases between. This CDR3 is CASRALGGSYEQYF. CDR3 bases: TGTGCCAGCAGAGCCTTGGGAGGCTCCTACGAGCAGTACTTC.

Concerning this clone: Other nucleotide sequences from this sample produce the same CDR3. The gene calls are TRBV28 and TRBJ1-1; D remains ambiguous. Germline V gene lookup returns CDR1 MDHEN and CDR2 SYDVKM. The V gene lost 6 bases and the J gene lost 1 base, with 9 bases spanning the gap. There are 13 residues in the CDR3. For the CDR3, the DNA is TGTGCCAGCAGCACACCTGGGAACACTGAAGCTTTCTTT. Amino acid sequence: CASSTPGNTEAFF.

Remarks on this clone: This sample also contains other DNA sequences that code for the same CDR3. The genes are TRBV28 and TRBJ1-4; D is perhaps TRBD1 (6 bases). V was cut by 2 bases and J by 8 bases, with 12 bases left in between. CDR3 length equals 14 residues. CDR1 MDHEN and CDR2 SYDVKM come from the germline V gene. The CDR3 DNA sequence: TGTGCCAGCAGTTTAGGAGGGGGTCGGGAAAAACTGTTTTTT. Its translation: CASSLGGGREKLFF. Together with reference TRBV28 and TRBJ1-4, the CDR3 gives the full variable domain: DVKVTQSSRYLVKRTGEKVFLECVQDMDHENMFWYRQDPGLGLRLIYFSYDVKMKEKGDIPEGYSVSREKKERFSLILESASTNQTSMYLCASSLGGGREKLFFGSGTQLSVL.

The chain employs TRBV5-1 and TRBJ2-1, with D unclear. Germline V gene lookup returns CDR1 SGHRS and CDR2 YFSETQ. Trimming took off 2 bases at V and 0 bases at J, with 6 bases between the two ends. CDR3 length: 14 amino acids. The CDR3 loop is CASSLFDSYNEQFF. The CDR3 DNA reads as TGCGCCAGCAGCTTATTTGACTCCTACAATGAGCAGTTCTTC. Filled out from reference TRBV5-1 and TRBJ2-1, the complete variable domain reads KAGVTQTPRYLIKTRGQQVTLSCSPISGHRSVSWYQQTPGQGLQFLFEYFSETQRNKGNFPGRFSGRQFSNSRSEMNVSTLELGDSALYLCASSLFDSYNEQFFGPGTRLTVL.

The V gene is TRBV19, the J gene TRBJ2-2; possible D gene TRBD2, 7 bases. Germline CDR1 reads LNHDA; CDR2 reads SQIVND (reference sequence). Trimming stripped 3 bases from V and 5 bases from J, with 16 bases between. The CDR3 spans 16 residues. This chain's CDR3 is CASSIGGRLMTGELFF. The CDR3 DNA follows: TGTGCCAGTAGTATCGGGGGGCGGCTGATGACCGGGGAGCTGTTTTTT.

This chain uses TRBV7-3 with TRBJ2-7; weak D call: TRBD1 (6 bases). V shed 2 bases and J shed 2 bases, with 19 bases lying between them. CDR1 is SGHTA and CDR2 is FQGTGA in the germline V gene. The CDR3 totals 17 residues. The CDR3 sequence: CASSLVSGAGFTYEQYF. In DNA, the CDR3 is TGTGCCAGCAGCTTAGTTTCAGGGGCAGGATTTACCTACGAGCAGTACTTC.

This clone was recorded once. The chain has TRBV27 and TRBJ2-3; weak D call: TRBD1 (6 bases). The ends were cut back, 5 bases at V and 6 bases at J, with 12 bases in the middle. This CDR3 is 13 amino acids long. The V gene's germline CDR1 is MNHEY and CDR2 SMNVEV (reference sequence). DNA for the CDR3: TGTGCCAGCAGTGGGCAGGGGAATGATACGCAGTATTTT. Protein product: CASSGQGNDTQYF.

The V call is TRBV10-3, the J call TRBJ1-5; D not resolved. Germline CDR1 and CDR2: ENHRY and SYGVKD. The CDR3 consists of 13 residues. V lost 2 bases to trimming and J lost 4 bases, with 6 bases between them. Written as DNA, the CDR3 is TGTGCCATCAGTGAGGAGGTAAATCAGCCCCAGCATTTT. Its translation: CAISEEVNQPQHF.